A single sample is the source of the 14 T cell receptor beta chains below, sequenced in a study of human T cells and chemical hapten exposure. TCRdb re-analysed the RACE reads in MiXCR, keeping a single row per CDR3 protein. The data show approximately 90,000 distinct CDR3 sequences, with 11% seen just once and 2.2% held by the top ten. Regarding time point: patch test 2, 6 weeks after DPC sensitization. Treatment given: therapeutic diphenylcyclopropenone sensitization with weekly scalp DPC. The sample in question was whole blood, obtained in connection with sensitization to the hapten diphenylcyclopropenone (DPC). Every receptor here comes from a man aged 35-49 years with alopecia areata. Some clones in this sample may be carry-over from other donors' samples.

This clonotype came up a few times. CDR3 sequence reads: CASSENRGLTGELFF. CDR3 bases: TGTGCCAGCAGCGAGAACAGGGGGCTCACCGGGGAGCTGTTTTTT. The V call is TRBV12-3 or TRBV12-4, the J call TRBJ2-2, with 9 bases identical to TRBD1. J lost 4 bases, V lost 6 bases, and 6 bases had no gene match. The CDR3 is 15 amino acids.

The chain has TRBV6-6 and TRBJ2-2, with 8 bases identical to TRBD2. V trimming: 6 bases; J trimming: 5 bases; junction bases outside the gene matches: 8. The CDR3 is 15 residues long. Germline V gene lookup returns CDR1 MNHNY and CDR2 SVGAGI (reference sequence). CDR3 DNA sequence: TGTGCCAGCAGACCGGGAGGGGTTTCAACCGGGGAGCTGTTTTTT. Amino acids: CASRPGGVSTGELFF.

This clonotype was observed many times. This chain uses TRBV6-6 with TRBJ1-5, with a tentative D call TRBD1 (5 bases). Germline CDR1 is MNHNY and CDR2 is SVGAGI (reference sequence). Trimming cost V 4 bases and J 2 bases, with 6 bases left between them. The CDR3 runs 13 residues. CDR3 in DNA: TGTGCCAGCAGTTCGGGGGGCAATCAGCCCCAGCATTTT. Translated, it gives CASSSGGNQPQHF.

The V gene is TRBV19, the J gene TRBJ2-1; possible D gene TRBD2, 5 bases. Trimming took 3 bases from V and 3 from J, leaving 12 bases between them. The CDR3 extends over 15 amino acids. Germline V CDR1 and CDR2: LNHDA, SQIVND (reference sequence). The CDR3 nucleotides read TGTGCCAGTAGTATTCTAAGCGGAGGCTACAATGAGCAGTTCTTC. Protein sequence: CASSILSGGYNEQFF.

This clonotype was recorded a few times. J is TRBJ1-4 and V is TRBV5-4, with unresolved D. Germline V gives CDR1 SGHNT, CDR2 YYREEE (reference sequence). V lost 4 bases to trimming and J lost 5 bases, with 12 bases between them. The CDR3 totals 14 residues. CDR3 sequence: CASSVLPGNEKLFF. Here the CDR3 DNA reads TGTGCCAGCAGCGTGCTACCGGGCAATGAAAAACTGTTTTTT. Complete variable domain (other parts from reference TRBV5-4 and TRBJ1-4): ETGVTQSPTHLIKTRGQQVTLRCSSQSGHNTVSWYQQALGQGPQFIFQYYREEENGRGNFPPRFSGLQFPNYSSELNVNALELDDSALYLCASSVLPGNEKLFFGSGTQLSVL.

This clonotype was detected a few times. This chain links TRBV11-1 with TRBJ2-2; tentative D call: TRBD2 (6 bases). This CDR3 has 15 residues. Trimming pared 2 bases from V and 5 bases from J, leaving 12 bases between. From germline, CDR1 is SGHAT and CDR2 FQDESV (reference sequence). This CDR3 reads CASSLRQGGTGELFF. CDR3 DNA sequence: TGTGCCAGCAGCTTACGTCAGGGAGGAACCGGGGAGCTGTTTTTT. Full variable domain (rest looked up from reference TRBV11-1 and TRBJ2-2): EAEVAQSPRYKITEKSQAVAFWCDPISGHATLYWYRQILGQGPELLVQFQDESVVDDSQLPKDRFSAERLKGVDSTLKIQPAELGDSAMYLCASSLRQGGTGELFFGEGSRLTVL.

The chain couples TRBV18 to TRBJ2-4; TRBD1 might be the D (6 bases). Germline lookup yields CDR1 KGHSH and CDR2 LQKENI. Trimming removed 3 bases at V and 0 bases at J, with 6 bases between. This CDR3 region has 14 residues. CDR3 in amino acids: CASSPGQAKNIQYF. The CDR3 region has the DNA TGTGCCAGCTCACCGGGACAAGCCAAAAACATTCAGTACTTC.

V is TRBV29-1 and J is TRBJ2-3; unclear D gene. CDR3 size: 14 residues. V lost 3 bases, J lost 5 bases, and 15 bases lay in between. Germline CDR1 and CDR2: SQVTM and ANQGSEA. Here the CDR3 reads CSVETPPTRDTQYF. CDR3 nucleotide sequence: TGCAGCGTTGAGACCCCACCTACGAGAGATACGCAGTATTTT.

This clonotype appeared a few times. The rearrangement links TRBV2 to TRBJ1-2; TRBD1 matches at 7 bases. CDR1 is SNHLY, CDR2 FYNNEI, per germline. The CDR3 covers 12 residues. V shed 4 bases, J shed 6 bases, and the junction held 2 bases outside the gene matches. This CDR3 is CASSATGDGYTF. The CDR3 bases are TGTGCCAGCAGTGCTACAGGGGATGGCTACACCTTC. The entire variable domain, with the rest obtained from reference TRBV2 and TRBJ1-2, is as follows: EPEVTQTPSHQVTQMGQEVILRCVPISNHLYFYWYRQILGQKVEFLVSFYNNEISEKSEIFDDQFSVERPDGSNFTLKIRSTKLEDSAMYFCASSATGDGYTFGSGTRLTVV.

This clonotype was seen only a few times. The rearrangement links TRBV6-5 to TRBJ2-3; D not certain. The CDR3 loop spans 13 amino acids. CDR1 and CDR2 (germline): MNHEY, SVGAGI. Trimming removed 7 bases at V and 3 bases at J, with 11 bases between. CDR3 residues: CASTTLGTDTQYF. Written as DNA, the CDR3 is TGTGCCAGCACCACGCTTGGGACAGATACGCAGTATTTT.

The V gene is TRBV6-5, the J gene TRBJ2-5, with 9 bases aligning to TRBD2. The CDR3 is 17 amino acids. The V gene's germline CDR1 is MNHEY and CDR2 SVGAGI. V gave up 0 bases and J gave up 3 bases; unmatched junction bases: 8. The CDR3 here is CASSYSGLARGKETQYF. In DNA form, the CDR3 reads TGTGCCAGCAGTTACTCCGGACTAGCGAGGGGGAAAGAGACCCAGTACTTC.

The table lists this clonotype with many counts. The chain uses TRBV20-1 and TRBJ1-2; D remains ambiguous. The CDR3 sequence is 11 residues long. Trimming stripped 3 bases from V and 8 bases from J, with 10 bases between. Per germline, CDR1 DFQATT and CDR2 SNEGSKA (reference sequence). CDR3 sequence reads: CSARSERGYTF. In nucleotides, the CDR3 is TGCAGTGCTAGGTCTGAAAGGGGCTACACCTTC.

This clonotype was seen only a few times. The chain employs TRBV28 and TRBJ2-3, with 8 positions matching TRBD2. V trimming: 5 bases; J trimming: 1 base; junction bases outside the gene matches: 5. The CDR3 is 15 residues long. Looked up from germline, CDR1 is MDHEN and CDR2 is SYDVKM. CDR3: CASSTREVGTDTQYF. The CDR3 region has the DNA TGTGCCAGCAGTACGCGGGAGGTCGGCACAGATACGCAGTATTTT. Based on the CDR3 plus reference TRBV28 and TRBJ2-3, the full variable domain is DVKVTQSSRYLVKRTGEKVFLECVQDMDHENMFWYRQDPGLGLRLIYFSYDVKMKEKGDIPEGYSVSREKKERFSLILESASTNQTSMYLCASSTREVGTDTQYFGPGTRLTVL.

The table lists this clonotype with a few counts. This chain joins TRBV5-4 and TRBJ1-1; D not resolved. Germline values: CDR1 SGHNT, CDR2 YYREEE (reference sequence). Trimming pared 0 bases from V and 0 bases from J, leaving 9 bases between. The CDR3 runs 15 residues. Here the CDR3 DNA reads TGTGCCAGCAGCTTGGAGGGTGGGGTGAACACTGAAGCTTTCTTT. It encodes CASSLEGGVNTEAFF. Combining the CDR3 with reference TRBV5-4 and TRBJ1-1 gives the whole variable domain ETGVTQSPTHLIKTRGQQVTLRCSSQSGHNTVSWYQQALGQGPQFIFQYYREEENGRGNFPPRFSGLQFPNYSSELNVNALELDDSALYLCASSLEGGVNTEAFFGQGTRLTVV.